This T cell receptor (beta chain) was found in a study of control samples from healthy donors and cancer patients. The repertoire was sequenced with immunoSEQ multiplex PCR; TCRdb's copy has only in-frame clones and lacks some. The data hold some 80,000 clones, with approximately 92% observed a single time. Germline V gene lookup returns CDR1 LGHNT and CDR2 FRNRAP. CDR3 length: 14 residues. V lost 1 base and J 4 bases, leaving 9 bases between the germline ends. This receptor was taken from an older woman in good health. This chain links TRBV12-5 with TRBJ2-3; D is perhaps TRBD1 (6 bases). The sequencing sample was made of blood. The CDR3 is CASGLGTVADTQYF. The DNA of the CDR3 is TGTGCTAGTGGTTTGGGGACAGTCGCAGATACGCAGTATTTT.